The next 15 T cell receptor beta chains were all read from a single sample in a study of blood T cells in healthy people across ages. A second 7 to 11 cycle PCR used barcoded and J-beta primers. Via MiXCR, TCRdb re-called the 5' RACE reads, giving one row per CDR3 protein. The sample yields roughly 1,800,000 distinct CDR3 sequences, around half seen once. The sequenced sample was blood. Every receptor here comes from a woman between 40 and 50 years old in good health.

CDR3 sequence: CASNCKSYEQYF. CDR3 coding DNA: TGTGCCAGTAACTGCAAGTCCTACGAGCAGTACTTC. V is TRBV19 and J is TRBJ2-7; D remains ambiguous. V lost 7 bases and J 1 base, leaving 8 bases between the germline ends. Germline CDR1 is LNHDA and CDR2 is SQIVND (reference sequence). CDR3 length: 12 amino acids.

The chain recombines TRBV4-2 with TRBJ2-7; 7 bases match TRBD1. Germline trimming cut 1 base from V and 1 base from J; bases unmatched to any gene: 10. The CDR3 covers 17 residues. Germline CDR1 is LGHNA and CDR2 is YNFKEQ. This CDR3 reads CASSQGVWDSKSYEQYF. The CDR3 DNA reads TGTGCCAGCAGCCAAGGGGTTTGGGACAGTAAATCCTACGAGCAGTACTTC.

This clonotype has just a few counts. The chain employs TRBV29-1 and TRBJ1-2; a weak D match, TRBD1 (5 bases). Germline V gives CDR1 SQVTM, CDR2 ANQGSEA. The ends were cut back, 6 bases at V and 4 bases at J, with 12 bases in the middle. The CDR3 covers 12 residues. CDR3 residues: CSVATASYGYTF. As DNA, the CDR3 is TGCAGCGTCGCGACAGCTTCCTATGGCTACACCTTC.

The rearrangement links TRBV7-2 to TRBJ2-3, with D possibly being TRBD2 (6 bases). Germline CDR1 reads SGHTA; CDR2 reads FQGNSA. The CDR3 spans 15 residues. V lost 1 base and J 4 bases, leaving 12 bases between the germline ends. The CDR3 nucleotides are TGTGCCAGCAGCTTAGGCGTTCGGGAGCCAGATACGCAGTATTTT. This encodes CASSLGVREPDTQYF.

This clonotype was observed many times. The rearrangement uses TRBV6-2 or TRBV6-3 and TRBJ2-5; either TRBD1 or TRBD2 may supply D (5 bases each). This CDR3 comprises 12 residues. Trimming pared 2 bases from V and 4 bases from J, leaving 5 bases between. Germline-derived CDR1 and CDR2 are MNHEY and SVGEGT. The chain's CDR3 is CASSYGGETQYF. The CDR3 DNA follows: TGTGCCAGCAGTTACGGGGGAGAGACCCAGTACTTC.

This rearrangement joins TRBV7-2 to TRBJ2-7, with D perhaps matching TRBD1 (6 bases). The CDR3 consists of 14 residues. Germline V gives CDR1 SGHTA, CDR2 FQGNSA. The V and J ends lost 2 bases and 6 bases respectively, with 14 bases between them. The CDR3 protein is CASSLRYREAEQYF. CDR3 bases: TGTGCCAGCAGCTTACGTTACAGGGAAGCCGAGCAGTACTTC.

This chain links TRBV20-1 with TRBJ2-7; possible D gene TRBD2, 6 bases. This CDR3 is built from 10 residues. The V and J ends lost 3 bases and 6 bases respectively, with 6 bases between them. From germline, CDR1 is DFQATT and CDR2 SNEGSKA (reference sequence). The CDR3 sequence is CSASSGEQYF. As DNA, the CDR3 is TGCAGTGCTAGTAGCGGCGAGCAGTACTTC.

The CDR3 region is CASSPGTARGTQYF. The CDR3 DNA reads TGTGCCAGCAGTCCTGGGACGGCGCGGGGGACCCAGTACTTC. This chain joins TRBV27 and TRBJ2-7, with TRBD2 as a possible D gene (6 bases). The closer fit of TRBJ2-5 to the DNA end suggests the J call may be wrong. Germline V gene sequence: CDR1 MNHEY, CDR2 SMNVEV (reference sequence). This CDR3 region has 14 residues.

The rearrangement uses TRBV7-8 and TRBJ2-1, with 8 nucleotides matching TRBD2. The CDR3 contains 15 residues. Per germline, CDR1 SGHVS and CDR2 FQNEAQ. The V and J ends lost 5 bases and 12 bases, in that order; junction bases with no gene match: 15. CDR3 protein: CASSQSLRTSSVQFF. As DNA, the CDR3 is TGTGCCAGCAGCCAATCACTCCGGACTAGCTCAGTGCAGTTCTTC.

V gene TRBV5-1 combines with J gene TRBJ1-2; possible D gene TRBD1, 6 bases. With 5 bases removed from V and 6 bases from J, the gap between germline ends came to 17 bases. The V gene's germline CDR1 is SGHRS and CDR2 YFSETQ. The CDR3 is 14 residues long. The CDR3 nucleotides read TGCGCCAGCAGGACGTCCTCGGGGGGCGATGGCTACACCTTC. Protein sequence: CASRTSSGGDGYTF.

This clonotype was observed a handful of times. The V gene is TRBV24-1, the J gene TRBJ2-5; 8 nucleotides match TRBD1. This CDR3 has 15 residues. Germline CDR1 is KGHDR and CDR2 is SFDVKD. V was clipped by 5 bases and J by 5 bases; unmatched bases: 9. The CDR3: CATSGRQGSRETQYF. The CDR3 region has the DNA TGTGCCACCAGTGGGAGACAGGGGAGTAGGGAGACCCAGTACTTC.

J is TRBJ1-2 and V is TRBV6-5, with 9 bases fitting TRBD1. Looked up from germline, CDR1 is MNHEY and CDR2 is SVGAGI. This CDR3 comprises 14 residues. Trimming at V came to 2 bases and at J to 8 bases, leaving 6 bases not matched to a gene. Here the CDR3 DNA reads TGTGCCAGCAGTTACGGACAGGGGAGGGAAGGCTACACCTTC. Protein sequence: CASSYGQGREGYTF.

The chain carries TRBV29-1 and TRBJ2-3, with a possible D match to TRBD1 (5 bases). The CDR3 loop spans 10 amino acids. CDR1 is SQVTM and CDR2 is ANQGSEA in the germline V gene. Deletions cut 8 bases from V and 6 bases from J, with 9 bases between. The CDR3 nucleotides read TGCAGCCATCCAGGGGATACGCAGTATTTT. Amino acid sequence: CSHPGDTQYF.

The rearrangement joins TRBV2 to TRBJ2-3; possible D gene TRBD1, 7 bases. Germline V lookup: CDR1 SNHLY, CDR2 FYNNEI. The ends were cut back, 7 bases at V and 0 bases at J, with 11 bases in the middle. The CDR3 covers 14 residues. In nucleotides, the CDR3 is TGTGCCAGCATGACAGGGACTAGCACAGATACGCAGTATTTT. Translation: CASMTGTSTDTQYF.

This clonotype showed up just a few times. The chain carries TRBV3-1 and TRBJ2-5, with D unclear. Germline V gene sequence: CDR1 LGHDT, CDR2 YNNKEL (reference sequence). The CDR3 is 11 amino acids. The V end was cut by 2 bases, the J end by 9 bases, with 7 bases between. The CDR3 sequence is CASSQIRAQYF. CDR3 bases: TGTGCCAGCAGCCAAATTCGAGCCCAGTACTTC.